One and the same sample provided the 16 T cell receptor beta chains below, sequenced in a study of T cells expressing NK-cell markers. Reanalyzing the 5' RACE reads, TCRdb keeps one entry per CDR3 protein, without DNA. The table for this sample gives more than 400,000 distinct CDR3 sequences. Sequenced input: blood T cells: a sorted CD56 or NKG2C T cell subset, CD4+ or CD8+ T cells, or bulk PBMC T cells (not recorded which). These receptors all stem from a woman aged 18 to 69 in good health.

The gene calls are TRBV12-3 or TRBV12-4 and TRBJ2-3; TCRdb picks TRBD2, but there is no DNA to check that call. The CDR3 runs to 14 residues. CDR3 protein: CASSFGGSSDTQYF.

CDR3 in amino acids: CASSETSGKTGNEQFF. The chain uses TRBV28 and TRBJ2-1; TCRdb outputs TRBD2, but without DNA this stays unchecked. The CDR3 has 16 amino acids. The V gene's germline CDR1 is MDHEN and CDR2 SYDVKM.

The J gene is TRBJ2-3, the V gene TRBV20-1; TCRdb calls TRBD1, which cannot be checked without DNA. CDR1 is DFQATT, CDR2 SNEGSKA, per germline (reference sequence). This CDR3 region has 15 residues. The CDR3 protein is CSATPLDRVTDTQYF.

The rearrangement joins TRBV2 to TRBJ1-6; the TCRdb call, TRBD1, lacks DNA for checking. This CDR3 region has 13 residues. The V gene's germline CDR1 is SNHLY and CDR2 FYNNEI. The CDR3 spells CASTPRDNSPLHF.

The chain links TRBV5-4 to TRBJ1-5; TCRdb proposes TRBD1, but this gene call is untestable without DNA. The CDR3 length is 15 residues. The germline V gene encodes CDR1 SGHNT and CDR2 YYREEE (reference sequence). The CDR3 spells CASSLWGDPNQPQHF.

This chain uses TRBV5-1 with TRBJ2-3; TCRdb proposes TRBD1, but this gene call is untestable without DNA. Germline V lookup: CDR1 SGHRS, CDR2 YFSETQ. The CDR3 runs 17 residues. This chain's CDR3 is CASSLPTGVASLDTQYF.

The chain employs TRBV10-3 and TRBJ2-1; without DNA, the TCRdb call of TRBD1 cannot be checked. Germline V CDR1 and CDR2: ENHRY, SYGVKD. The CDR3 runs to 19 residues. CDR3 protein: CAISDSGQGGNSWGNEQFF.

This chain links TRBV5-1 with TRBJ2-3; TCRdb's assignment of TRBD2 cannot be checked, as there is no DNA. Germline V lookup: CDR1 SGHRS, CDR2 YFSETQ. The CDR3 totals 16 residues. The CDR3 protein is CASSFGTSGSTDTQYF.

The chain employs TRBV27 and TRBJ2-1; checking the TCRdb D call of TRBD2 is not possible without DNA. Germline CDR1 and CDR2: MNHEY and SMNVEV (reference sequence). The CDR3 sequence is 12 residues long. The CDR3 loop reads CASSSGGTEQFF.

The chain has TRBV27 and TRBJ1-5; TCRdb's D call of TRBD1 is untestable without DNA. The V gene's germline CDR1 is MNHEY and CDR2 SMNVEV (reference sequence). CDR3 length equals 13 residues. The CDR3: CASSMGPAQPQHF.

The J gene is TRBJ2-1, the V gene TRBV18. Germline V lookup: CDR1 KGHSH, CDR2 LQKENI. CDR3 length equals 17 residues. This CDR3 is CASSPVEATSAYNEQFF.

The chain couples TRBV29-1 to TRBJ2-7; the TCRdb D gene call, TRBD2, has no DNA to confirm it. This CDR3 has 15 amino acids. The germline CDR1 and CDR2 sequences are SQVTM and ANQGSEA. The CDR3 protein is CSVEGLAGSSYEQYF.

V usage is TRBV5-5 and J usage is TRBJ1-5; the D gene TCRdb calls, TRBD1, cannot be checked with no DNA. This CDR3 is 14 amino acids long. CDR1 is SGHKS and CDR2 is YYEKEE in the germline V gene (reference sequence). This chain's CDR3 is CASSLGQVNQPQHF.

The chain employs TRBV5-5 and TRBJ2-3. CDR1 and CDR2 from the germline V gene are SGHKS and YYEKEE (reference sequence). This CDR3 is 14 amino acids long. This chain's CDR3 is CASSRQMGTDTQYF. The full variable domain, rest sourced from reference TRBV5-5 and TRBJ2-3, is DAGVTQSPTHLIKTRGQQVTLRCSPISGHKSVSWYQQVLGQGPQFIFQYYEKEERGRGNFPDRFSARQFPNYSSELNVNALLLGDSALYLCASSRQMGTDTQYFGPGTRLTVL.

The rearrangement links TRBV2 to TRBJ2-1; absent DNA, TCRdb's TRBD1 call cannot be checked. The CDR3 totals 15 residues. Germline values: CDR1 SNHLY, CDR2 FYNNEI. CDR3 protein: CASSEAQTRGNEQFF.

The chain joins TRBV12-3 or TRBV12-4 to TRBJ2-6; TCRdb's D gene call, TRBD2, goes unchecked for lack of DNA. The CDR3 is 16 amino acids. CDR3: CASGGRRGSGANVLTF.